This TCR beta chain was observed in a study of CD8 T cells in Susac syndrome (dated by TCRdb to about 2019). At the level of the whole study: Among the sequenced Susac syndrome patients, 5 or 6 had clinically active disease and about 8 were in clinical remission. At the time of blood withdrawal, Susac syndrome patients were either therapy-naive, taking corticosteroids (with some also receiving IVIg), or on IVIg alone. Whether CD8+ T cell activation and differentiation in Susac syndrome was antigen driven was tested using repertoire sequencing. Overall study outcomes, separate from this receptor: In patients with Susac syndrome, the CD4+ T cell repertoire showed no detectable clonal expansion. The study acknowledged that relatively few individuals were included in the TCR sequencing and HLA analysis.

High-throughput TCR beta sequencing profiled peripheral blood CD8+ and CD4+ T cells from healthy donors, Susac syndrome patients and multiple sclerosis patients. Susac syndrome patients met recently defined diagnostic criteria for definite or probable disease. CD8+ TEMRA cells were enriched by FACS, while bulk CD8+ and CD4+ T cells were purified by magnetic negative isolation. Blood was drawn into EDTA tubes, processed within 24 hours, and PBMCs were isolated by density gradient centrifugation. PBMCs destined for TCR sequencing were cryopreserved in liquid nitrogen and later thawed in a 37 °C water bath. The sorted or isolated CD4+, CD8+ and CD8+ TEMRA cells had a purity of 90% or higher. RNA was extracted using the RNeasy kit, and roughly 0.5 to 1 microgram was reverse transcribed with random hexamers. TCR beta CDR3 regions were amplified with the immunoSEQ multiplex PCR assay covering 54 Vbeta and 13 Jbeta segments. PCR amplification bias was corrected by using a synthetic template baseline for primer optimization and computational correction. In the authors' own workflow: Only productive sequences were kept, with reads annotated to V, D and J genes according to IMGT and analyzed in immunoSEQ Analyzer. To calculate clonality, Shannon entropy was normalized by log2 of the number of productive unique sequences and then subtracted from one. For each patient and control, public and private clones were evaluated within the 100 most prevalent clones. Clones were defined as Susac-specific if absent from the healthy and MS cohorts, from around 1,000 published viral clones and from other ImmuneACCESS disease sequences. The public reads were run again by TCRdb, first through fastp at Q25 and then through MiXCR, and only productive beta chains were kept. Rows with one shared CDR3 protein collapse into an entry with the most common genes and DNA. The authors' filters were not applied to this entry. This sample holds approximately 190,000 distinct CDR3 sequences; roughly 95% were observed only once. The top ten hold roughly 0.098% of the sample.

Trimming takes 2 bases off V and 2 bases off J; junction bases not matched to a gene: 3. The cysteine opens and the phenylalanine closes a CDR3 of 14 amino acids. CDR3 DNA is the only sequence kept; it has 42 bases, read in frame from the first base. Comment on this clonotype: This clone's antigen is unknown. Per-base qualities were not stored, and no clone one base away is much larger.

The sequenced sample consisted of CD4+ T cells from PBMCs. This receptor was taken from a human donor with Susac syndrome. The chain uses TRBV12-3 or TRBV12-4 and TRBJ2-7, with TRBD2 matching 7 junction bases. The nucleotide sequence is given as TGTGCCAGCAGTTTAACGGGGGGAGCCTACGAGCAGTACTTC. Its coded protein is CASSLTGGAYEQYF.